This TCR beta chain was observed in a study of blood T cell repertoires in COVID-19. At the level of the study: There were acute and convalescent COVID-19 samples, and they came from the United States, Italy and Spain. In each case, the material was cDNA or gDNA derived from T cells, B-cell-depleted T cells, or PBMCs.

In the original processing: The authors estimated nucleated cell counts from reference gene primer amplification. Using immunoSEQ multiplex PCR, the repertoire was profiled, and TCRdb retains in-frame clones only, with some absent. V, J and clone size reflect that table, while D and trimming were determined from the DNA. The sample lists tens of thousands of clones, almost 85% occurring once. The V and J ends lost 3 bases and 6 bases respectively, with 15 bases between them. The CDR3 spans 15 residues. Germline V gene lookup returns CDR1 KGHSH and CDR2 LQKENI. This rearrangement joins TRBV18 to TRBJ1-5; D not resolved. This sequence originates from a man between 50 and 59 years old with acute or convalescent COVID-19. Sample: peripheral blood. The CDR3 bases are TGTGCCAGCTCACCCTCTTCGGTCTCGGGTCAGCCCCAGCATTTT. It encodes CASSPSSVSGQPQHF.